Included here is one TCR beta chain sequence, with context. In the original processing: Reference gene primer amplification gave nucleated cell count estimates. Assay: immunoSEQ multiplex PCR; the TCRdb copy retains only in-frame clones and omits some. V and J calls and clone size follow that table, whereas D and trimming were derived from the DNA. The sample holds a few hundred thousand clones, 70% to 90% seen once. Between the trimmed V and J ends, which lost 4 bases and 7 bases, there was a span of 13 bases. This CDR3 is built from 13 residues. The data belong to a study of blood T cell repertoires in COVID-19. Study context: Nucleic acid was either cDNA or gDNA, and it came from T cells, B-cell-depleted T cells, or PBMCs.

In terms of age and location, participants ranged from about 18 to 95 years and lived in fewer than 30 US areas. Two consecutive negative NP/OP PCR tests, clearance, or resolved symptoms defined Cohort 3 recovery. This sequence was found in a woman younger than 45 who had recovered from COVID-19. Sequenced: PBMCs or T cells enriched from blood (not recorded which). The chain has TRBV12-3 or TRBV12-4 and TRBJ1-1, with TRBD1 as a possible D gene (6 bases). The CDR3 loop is CASSYPDRFEAFF. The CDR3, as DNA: TGTGCCAGCAGTTATCCCGACAGGTTTGAAGCTTTCTTT.